The rows below give T cell receptor beta chains drawn from one sample of a study of CD8 T cells in Susac syndrome. TCRdb reprocessed the immunoSEQ multiplex PCR reads with MiXCR, giving one entry per CDR3 protein. Of hundreds of thousands of distinct CDR3 sequences in the sample, approximately 91% were seen once. The sample consisted of CD8+ T cells from PBMCs. The receptors shown here come from a human donor with multiple sclerosis. Each CDR3 is given with its conserved first and last residue. A D gene is named only where the DNA matches it firmly.

j_call d_call v_call cdr3_aa cdr3_nt
TRBJ2-1 . TRBV12-3/TRBV12-4 CASSLDRDGGTRGSYNEQFF TGTGCCAGCAGTTTAGACAGGGATGGCGGGACGAGAGGCTCCTACAATGAGCAGTTCTTC
TRBJ2-7 . TRBV27 CASSNRVEQYF TGTGCCAGCTCGAACAGGGTCGAGCAGTACTTC
TRBJ2-1 TRBD1 TRBV9 CASSVGTGSNEQFF TGTGCCAGCAGCGTGGGGACAGGTAGCAATGAGCAGTTCTTC
TRBJ2-1 TRBD2 TRBV6-1 CASSPPTGTSGRAVIYNEQFF TGTGCCAGCAGTCCCCCGACTGGGACTAGCGGGAGGGCCGTGATATACAATGAGCAGTTCTTC
TRBJ1-6 . TRBV30 CAWRPDGDSPLHF TGTGCCTGGAGACCCGATGGAGATTCACCCCTCCACTTT
TRBJ2-5 . TRBV5-1 CASSVERGAGETQYF TGCGCCAGCAGCGTAGAAAGGGGCGCGGGAGAGACCCAGTACTTC
TRBJ1-2 . TRBV9 CASSVGHGGSYTF TGTGCCAGCAGCGTAGGCCATGGCGGGAGCTACACCTTC
TRBJ2-5 TRBD2 TRBV27 CASSPQLAGSQETQYF TGTGCCAGCAGTCCCCAACTAGCGGGGTCCCAAGAGACCCAGTACTTC
TRBJ1-1 TRBD1 TRBV28 CASSYRGMRNTEAFF TGTGCCAGCAGTTACAGGGGCATGAGGAACACTGAAGCTTTCTTT
TRBJ2-1 TRBD1 TRBV29-1 CSVLERTGGNEQFF TGCAGCGTCCTGGAACGGACAGGGGGCAATGAGCAGTTCTTC